One TCR beta chain is described in this entry. This specimen comes from a study of blood T cell repertoires in COVID-19. Study-wide context: Acute-phase and convalescent COVID-19 samples originated in the United States, Italy and Spain. The cDNA or gDNA used as material had been derived from T cells, B-cell-depleted T cells, or PBMCs.

This CDR3 has 13 residues. Trimming cost V 5 bases and J 6 bases, with 14 bases left between them. Germline lookup yields CDR1 MNHEY and CDR2 SMNVEV (reference sequence). Methods used by the authors: Nucleated cell counts were estimated from reference gene primer amplification. Libraries were prepared by immunoSEQ multiplex PCR; TCRdb keeps only in-frame clonotypes and omits some of them. The DNA was the basis for D and trimming; V, J and clone size are from that table. This table has 200,000 to 300,000 clones, around 90% appearing once. This sequence originates from a man aged 55-75 years who had recovered from COVID-19. This chain links TRBV27 with TRBJ2-7; maybe TRBD2 (5 bases). Sequencing was performed on peripheral blood. CDR3 amino acids: CASSPSRYGEQYF. In nucleotides, the CDR3 is TGTGCCAGCAGTCCTAGCCGTTACGGCGAGCAGTACTTC.